This T cell receptor beta chain emerged from a study of technical replicates of blood from four donors. Looked up from germline, CDR1 is MNHNY and CDR2 is SVGAGI (reference sequence). J gave up 8 bases and V 6 bases, and 8 bases lay outside the gene matches. CDR3 length: 15 residues. TCRdb's copy holds only in-frame clones and misses some; the assay was immunoSEQ multiplex PCR. The table records some 48,000 clones, roughly nine tenths of them present only once. V is TRBV6-6 and J is TRBJ2-1; 12 bases are shared with TRBD2. The source of this sequence is a human donor in good health. Some clones in this sample may be carry-over from other donors' samples. The material sequenced was PBMCs. CDR3 in amino acids: CASSHGLAGRHEQFF. CDR3 nucleotides: TGTGCCAGCAGCCATGGACTAGCGGGGAGACATGAGCAGTTCTTC.